The source of this TCR beta chain is a study of cytomegalovirus exposure and HLA in healthy donors. Study-level background: A previous analysis identified fewer than 130 million unique TCR beta sequences derived from roughly 180 million T cells.

Both 60 Vbeta primers and 13 Jbeta primers went into the PCR. The repertoire was sequenced with immunoSEQ multiplex PCR; TCRdb's copy has only in-frame clones and lacks some. Of some 120,000 clones listed, 65% to 80% were seen once; the top ten hold more than 3%. Between the trimmed V and J ends, which lost 0 bases and 2 bases, there was a span of 5 bases. The CDR3 is made up of 13 amino acids. The germline CDR1 and CDR2 sequences are SGHRS and YFSETQ. The receptor was derived from a young man in good health and CMV-seronegative. The source material was PBMCs. The chain couples TRBV5-1 to TRBJ1-2; D gene unclear. CDR3 in DNA: TGCGCCAGCAGCTTGGACGGGAACTATGGCTACACCTTC. This encodes CASSLDGNYGYTF.